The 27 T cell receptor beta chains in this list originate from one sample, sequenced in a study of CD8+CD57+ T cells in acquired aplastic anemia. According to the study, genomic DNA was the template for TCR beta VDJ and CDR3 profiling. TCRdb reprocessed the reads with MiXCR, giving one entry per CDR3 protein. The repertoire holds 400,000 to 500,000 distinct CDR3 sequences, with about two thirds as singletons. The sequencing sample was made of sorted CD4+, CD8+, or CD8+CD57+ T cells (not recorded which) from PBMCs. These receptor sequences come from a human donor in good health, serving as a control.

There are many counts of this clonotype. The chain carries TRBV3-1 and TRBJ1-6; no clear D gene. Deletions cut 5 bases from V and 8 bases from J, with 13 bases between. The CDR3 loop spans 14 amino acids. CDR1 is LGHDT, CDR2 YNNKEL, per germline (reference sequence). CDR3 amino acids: CASSDEARDSPLHF. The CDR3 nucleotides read TGTGCCAGCAGCGACGAAGCGAGGGATTCACCCCTCCACTTT.

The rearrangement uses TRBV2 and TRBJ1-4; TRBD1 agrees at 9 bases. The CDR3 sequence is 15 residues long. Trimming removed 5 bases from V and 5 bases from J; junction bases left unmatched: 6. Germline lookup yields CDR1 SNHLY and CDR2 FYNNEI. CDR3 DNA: TGTGCCAGCAGTCGGGACAGGGTGTTAAATGAAAAACTGTTTTTT. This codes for CASSRDRVLNEKLFF.

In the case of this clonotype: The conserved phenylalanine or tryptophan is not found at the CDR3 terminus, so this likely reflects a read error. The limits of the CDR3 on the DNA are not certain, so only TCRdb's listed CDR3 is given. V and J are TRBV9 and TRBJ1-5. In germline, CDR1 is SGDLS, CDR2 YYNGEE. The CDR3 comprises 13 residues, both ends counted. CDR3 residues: CASSALGGEGSPL.

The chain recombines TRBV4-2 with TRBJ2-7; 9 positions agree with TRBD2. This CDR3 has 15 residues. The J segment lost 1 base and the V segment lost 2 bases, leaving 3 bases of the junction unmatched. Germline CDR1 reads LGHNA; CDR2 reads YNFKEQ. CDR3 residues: CASSQRLADSYEQYF. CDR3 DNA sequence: TGTGCCAGCAGCCAAAGACTAGCGGATTCCTACGAGCAGTACTTC.

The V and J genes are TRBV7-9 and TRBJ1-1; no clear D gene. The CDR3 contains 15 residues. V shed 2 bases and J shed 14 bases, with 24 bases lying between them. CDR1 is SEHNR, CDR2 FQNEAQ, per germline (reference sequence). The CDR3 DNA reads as TGTGCCAGCAGCTTAATCAGGTTGGATGGCTACACCGCCTTCTTT. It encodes CASSLIRLDGYTAFF.

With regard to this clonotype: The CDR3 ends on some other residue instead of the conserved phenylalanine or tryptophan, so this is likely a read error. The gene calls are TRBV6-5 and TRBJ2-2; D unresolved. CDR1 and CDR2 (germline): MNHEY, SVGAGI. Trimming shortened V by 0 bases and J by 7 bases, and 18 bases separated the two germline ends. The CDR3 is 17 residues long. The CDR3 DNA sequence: TGTGCCAGCAGTTACTCGAAAGGAGTCCCTCTTGTCGGGGAGCTGTTTTCT. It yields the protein CASSYSKGVPLVGELFS.

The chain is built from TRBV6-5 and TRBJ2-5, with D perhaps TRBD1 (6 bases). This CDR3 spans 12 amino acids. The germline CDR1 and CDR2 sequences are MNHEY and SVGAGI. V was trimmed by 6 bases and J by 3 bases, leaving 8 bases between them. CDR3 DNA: TGTGCCAGCAGCGCAGGGGAAGAGACCCAGTACTTC. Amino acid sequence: CASSAGEETQYF.

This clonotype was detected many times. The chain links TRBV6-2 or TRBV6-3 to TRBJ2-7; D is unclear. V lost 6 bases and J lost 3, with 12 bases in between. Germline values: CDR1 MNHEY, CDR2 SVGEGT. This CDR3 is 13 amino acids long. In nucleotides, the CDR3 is TGTGCCAGCAGCGCCGACGTTAACTACGAGCAGTACTTC. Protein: CASSADVNYEQYF.

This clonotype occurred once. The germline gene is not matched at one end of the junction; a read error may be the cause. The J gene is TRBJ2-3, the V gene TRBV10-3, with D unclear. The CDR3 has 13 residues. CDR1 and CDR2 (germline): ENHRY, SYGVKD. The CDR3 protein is CGTAWVAANTQYF. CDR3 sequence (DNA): TGCGGCACAGCGTGGGTAGCCGCAAATACGCAGTATTTT.

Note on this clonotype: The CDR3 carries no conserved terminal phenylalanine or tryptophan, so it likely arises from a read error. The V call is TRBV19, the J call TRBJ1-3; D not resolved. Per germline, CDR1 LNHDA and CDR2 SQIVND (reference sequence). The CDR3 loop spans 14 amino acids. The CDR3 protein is CASSIGKGGTTIYL. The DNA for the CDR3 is TGTGCCAGTAGTATCGGAAAGGGAGGAACCACCATATATTTG.

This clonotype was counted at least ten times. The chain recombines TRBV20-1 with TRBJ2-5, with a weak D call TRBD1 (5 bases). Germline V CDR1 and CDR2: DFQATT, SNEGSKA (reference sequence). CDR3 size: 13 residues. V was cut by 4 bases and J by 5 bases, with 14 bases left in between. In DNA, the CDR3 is TGCAGTGCTATAGCAGGGCGGTGGGAGACCCAGTACTTC. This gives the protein CSAIAGRWETQYF.

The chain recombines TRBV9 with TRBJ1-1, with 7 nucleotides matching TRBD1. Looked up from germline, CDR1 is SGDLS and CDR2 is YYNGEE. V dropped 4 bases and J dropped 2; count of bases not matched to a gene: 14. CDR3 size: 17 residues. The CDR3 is CASSHNQGVETNTEAFF. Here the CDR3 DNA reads TGTGCCAGCAGCCATAATCAGGGGGTGGAAACAAACACTGAAGCTTTCTTT.

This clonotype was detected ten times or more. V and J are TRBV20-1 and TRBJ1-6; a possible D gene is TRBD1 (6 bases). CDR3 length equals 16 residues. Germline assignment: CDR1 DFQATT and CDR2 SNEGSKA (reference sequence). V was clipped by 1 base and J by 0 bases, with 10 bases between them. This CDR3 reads CSARGGDISYNSPLHF. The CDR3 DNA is TGCAGTGCTAGAGGAGGGGACATCTCCTATAATTCACCCCTCCACTTT.

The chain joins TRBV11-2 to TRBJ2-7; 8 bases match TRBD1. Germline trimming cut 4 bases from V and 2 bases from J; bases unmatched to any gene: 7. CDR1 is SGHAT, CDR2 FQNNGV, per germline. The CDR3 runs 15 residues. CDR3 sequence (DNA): TGTGCCAGCAGCTCGAGTAGCAGGGGGCCCTACGAGCAGTACTTC. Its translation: CASSSSSRGPYEQYF.

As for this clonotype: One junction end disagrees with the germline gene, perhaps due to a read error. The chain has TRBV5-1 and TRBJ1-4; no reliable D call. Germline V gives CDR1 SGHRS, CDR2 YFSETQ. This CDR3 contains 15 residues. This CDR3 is CASSVAGVLNEKLFF. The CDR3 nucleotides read TGTGCCAGCAGCGTGGCCGGGGTGTTAAATGAAAAACTGTTTTTT.

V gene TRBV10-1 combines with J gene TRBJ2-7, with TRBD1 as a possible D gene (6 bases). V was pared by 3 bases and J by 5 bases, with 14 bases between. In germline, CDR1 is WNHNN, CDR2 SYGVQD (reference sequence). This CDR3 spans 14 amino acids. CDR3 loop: CASSDSGPGDEQYF. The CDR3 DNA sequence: TGCGCCAGCAGTGACTCCGGGCCAGGGGACGAGCAGTACTTC.

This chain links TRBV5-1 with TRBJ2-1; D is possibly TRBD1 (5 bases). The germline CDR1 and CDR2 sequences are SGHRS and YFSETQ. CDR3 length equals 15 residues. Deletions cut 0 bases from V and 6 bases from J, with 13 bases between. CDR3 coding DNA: TGCGCCAGCAGCTTGGAAGCAGGAAGGGGCAATGAGCAGTTCTTC. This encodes CASSLEAGRGNEQFF.

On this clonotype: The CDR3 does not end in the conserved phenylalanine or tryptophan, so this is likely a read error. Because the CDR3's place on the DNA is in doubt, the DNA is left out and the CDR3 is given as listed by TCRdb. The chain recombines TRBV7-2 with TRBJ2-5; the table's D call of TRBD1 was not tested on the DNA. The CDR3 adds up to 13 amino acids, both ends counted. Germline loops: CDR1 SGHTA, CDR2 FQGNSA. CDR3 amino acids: CASSLERGAYEQY.

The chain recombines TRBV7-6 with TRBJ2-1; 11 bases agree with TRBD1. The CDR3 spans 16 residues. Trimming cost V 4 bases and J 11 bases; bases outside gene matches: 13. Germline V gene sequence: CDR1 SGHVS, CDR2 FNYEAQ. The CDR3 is CASSSDADRGHEQQFF. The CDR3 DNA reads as TGTGCCAGCAGCTCCGACGCGGACAGGGGGCACGAGCAGCAGTTCTTC.

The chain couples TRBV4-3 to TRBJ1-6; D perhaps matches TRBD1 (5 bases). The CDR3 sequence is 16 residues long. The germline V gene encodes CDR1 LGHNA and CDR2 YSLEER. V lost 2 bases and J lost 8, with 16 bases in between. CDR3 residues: CASSQFAVTEDSPLHF. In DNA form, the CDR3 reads TGCGCCAGCAGCCAATTTGCGGTGACAGAGGATTCACCCCTCCACTTT.

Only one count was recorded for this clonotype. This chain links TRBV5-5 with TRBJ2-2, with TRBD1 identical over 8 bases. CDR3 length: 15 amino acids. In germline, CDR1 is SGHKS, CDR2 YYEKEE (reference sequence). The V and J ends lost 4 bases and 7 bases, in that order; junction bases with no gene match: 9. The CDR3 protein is CASSALTGGNGELFF. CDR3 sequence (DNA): TGTGCCAGCAGCGCGCTTACAGGGGGAAACGGGGAGCTGTTTTTT.

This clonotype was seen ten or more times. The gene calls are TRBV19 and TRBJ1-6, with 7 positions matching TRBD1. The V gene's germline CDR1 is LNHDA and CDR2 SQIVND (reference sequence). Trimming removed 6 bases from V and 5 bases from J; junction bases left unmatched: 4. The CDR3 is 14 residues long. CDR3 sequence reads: CASSRDSNNSPLHF. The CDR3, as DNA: TGTGCCAGTAGCCGGGACAGCAATAATTCACCCCTCCACTTT.

The CDR3 protein is CSAGWTSGGLSTDTQYF. The DNA of the CDR3 is TGCAGTGCCGGCTGGACTAGCGGGGGCCTTAGCACAGATACGCAGTATTTT. V gene TRBV20-1 combines with J gene TRBJ2-3; 13 bases map to TRBD2. This CDR3 contains 17 residues. The germline gives CDR1 DFQATT, CDR2 SNEGSKA (reference sequence). The V and J ends lost 6 bases and 0 bases, in that order; junction bases with no gene match: 9.

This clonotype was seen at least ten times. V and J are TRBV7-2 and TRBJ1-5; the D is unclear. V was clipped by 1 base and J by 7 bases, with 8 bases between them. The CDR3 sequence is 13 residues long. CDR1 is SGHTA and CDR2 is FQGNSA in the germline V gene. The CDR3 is CASSLDSVQPQHF. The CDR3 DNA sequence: TGTGCCAGCAGCTTAGATTCCGTCCAGCCCCAGCATTTT.

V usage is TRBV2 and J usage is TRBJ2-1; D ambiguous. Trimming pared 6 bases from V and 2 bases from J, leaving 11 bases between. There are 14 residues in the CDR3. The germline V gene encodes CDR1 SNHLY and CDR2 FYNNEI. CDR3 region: CASSPGAAYNEQFF. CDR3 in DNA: TGTGCCAGCAGCCCCGGCGCAGCCTACAATGAGCAGTTCTTC.

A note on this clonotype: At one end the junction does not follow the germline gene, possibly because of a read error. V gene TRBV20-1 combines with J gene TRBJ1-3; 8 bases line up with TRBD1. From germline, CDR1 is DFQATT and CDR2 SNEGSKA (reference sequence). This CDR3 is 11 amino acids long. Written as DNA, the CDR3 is TGCAGTGCTAGAGATAATCCACAGGGGGATTTT. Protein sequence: CSARDNPQGDF.

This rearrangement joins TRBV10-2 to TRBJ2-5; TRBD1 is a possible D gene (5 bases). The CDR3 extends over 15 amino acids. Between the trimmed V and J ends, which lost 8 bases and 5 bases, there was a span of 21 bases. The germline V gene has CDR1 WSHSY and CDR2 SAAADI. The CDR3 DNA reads TGCGCCAGCTCATCCCCAGGGTCGTTGGGGGAGACCCAGTACTTC. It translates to CASSSPGSLGETQYF.